One sample yielded the 15 T cell receptor beta chains listed below, sequenced in a study of T cell changes during pregnancy in multiple sclerosis. Clones were sequenced by immunoSEQ multiplex PCR, and TCRdb holds only the in-frame ones, with some missing. The table has about 28,000 clones, approximately 90% seen once. The specimen was peripheral blood, collected in the first trimester of pregnancy. These receptors came from a female donor in good health, enrolled as a control in a pregnancy study.

V and J are TRBV2 and TRBJ2-6; 10 bases match TRBD2. The ends lost 6 bases at V and 4 bases at J; junction bases unmatched: 12. The CDR3 has 18 amino acids. The germline gives CDR1 SNHLY, CDR2 FYNNEI. CDR3 sequence reads: CASRALAGVLPGANVLTF. CDR3 in DNA: TGTGCCAGCAGAGCCCTAGCGGGAGTCCTCCCCGGGGCCAACGTCCTGACTTTC. The full variable domain, rest sourced from reference TRBV2 and TRBJ2-6, is EPEVTQTPSHQVTQMGQEVILRCVPISNHLYFYWYRQILGQKVEFLVSFYNNEISEKSEIFDDQFSVERPDGSNFTLKIRSTKLEDSAMYFCASRALAGVLPGANVLTFGAGSRLTVL.

The gene calls are TRBV2 and TRBJ1-4, with 9 bases that match TRBD1. V lost 6 bases to trimming and J lost 5 bases; unmatched junction nucleotides: 4. This CDR3 region has 14 residues. Germline V gives CDR1 SNHLY, CDR2 FYNNEI. The DNA for the CDR3 is TGTGCCAGCAGGTACAGGGGGCAGAATGAAAAACTGTTTTTT. Translation gives CASRYRGQNEKLFF. Full variable domain (rest looked up from reference TRBV2 and TRBJ1-4): EPEVTQTPSHQVTQMGQEVILRCVPISNHLYFYWYRQILGQKVEFLVSFYNNEISEKSEIFDDQFSVERPDGSNFTLKIRSTKLEDSAMYFCASRYRGQNEKLFFGSGTQLSVL.

The rearrangement links TRBV19 to TRBJ1-3; perhaps TRBD1 as D (5 bases). The ends were cut back, 3 bases at V and 5 bases at J, with 11 bases in the middle. This CDR3 is 14 amino acids long. Germline loops: CDR1 LNHDA, CDR2 SQIVND (reference sequence). DNA of the CDR3: TGTGCCAGTAGTATCCCTCAGGGAAGAAACACCATATATTTT. Translation gives CASSIPQGRNTIYF. Full variable domain (rest looked up from reference TRBV19 and TRBJ1-3): DGGITQSPKYLFRKEGQNVTLSCEQNLNHDAMYWYRQDPGQGLRLIYYSQIVNDFQKGDIAEGYSVSREKKESFPLTVTSAQKNPTAFYLCASSIPQGRNTIYFGEGSWLTVV.

The rearrangement links TRBV19 to TRBJ2-3; TRBD1 matches 8 bases. The CDR3 length is 15 residues. The V and J ends lost 4 bases and 3 bases, in that order; junction bases with no gene match: 6. CDR1 LNHDA and CDR2 SQIVND come from the germline V gene (reference sequence). CDR3 sequence: CASSTRQGRTDTQYF. The CDR3 DNA reads as TGTGCCAGTAGTACCAGACAGGGGAGAACAGATACGCAGTATTTT.

This clone turned up a few times. This chain uses TRBV28 with TRBJ2-7; a weak D match, TRBD1 (6 bases). Trimming cost V 5 bases and J 0 bases, with 11 bases left between them. CDR3 length equals 14 residues. Germline CDR1 is MDHEN and CDR2 is SYDVKM. CDR3 sequence reads: CASSPDSRSYEQYF. In DNA form, the CDR3 reads TGTGCCAGCAGTCCGGACAGCCGCTCCTACGAGCAGTACTTC.

This clone appeared once. CDR3 sequence (DNA): TGTGCCAGCAGCGTAGAACCTAGCGGGAGCTACGAGCAGTACTTC. Translation: CASSVEPSGSYEQYF. V usage is TRBV9 and J usage is TRBJ2-7, with TRBD2 matching over 10 bases. The CDR3 sequence is 15 residues long. V was clipped by 0 bases and J by 3 bases; unmatched bases: 3. Germline V gene lookup returns CDR1 SGDLS and CDR2 YYNGEE.

The gene calls are TRBV19 and TRBJ2-1, with 12 bases identical to TRBD2. The CDR3 spans 16 residues. Germline assignment: CDR1 LNHDA and CDR2 SQIVND (reference sequence). Germline trimming cut 0 bases from V and 7 bases from J; bases unmatched to any gene: 4. The CDR3 reads CASSIDPSGGGNEQFF. The CDR3 DNA reads TGTGCCAGTAGTATAGACCCTAGCGGGGGGGGGAATGAGCAGTTCTTC. Combining the CDR3 with reference TRBV19 and TRBJ2-1 gives the whole variable domain DGGITQSPKYLFRKEGQNVTLSCEQNLNHDAMYWYRQDPGQGLRLIYYSQIVNDFQKGDIAEGYSVSREKKESFPLTVTSAQKNPTAFYLCASSIDPSGGGNEQFFGPGTRLTVL.

The chain combines TRBV23-1 with TRBJ1-2; no reliable D call. TRBV23-1 has ORF status, its function being uncertain. V dropped 0 bases and J dropped 8 bases, with 7 bases sitting between them. The CDR3 extends over 12 amino acids. The CDR3 here is CASSQSGPGYTF. The CDR3 nucleotides are TGCGCCAGCAGTCAATCGGGCCCGGGCTACACCTTC.

J is TRBJ2-1 and V is TRBV5-4, with 7 bases that match TRBD1. CDR1 is SGHNT, CDR2 YYREEE, per germline (reference sequence). Trimming at V came to 4 bases and at J to 0 bases, leaving 4 bases not matched to a gene. This CDR3 is 15 amino acids long. In nucleotides, the CDR3 is TGTGCCAGCAGCGCTGACAGGGCCTCCTACAATGAGCAGTTCTTC. Protein: CASSADRASYNEQFF.

V gene TRBV5-8 combines with J gene TRBJ1-5; TRBD1 aligns across 10 bases. Germline values: CDR1 SGHTS, CDR2 YDEGEE. The CDR3 consists of 15 residues. V shed 0 bases, J shed 11 bases, and the junction held 8 bases outside the gene matches. CDR3 bases: TGTGCCAGCAGCTTGGGGGACAGGGGTATGGGAACCCAGCATTTT. Amino acids: CASSLGDRGMGTQHF.

This clone was recorded once. The chain uses TRBV7-9 and TRBJ2-2; 7 bases agree with TRBD1. This CDR3 region has 14 residues. Trimming took 1 base from V and 7 from J; bases not matched to a gene: 3. Germline assignment: CDR1 SEHNR and CDR2 FQNEAQ (reference sequence). As DNA, the CDR3 is TGTGCCAGCAGCTTAGGATGGGACAGCGGGGAGCTGTTTTTT. It encodes CASSLGWDSGELFF.

A single count supports this clone. The chain couples TRBV19 to TRBJ2-2; 11 bases map to TRBD1. The CDR3 consists of 14 residues. Germline CDR1 reads LNHDA; CDR2 reads SQIVND (reference sequence). V shed 6 bases, J shed 4 bases, and the junction held 1 base outside the gene matches. The CDR3 DNA is TGTGCCAGTAGGGACAGGGGGCCCACCGGGGAGCTGTTTTTT. Translated: CASRDRGPTGELFF.

This rearrangement joins TRBV27 to TRBJ2-2; 7 bases fit TRBD1. V dropped 5 bases and J dropped 5; count of bases not matched to a gene: 8. Germline-derived CDR1 and CDR2 are MNHEY and SMNVEV (reference sequence). This CDR3 comprises 15 residues. The CDR3, as DNA: TGTGCCAGCAGTCGAGGACCACAGGGGACCGGGGAGCTGTTTTTT. Amino acid sequence: CASSRGPQGTGELFF.

The rearrangement uses TRBV4-1 and TRBJ2-1, with 8 nucleotides matching TRBD2. This CDR3 contains 17 residues. Germline V lookup: CDR1 MGHRA, CDR2 YSYEKL. The J segment lost 5 bases and the V segment lost 0 bases, leaving 9 bases of the junction unmatched. The CDR3 DNA reads TGCGCCAGCAGCCAAGATTTAGCGGGAATGAAACACAATGAGCAGTTCTTC. Translated, it gives CASSQDLAGMKHNEQFF.

The chain is built from TRBV11-2 and TRBJ2-7, with 9 nucleotides matching TRBD2. CDR1 is SGHAT and CDR2 is FQNNGV in the germline V gene. CDR3 length: 14 amino acids. V shed 1 base and J 2 bases; nucleotides not matched to a gene: 0. The CDR3, as DNA: TGTGCCAGCAGCTTAGGGACTAGCGCCTACGAGCAGTACTTC. This sequence encodes CASSLGTSAYEQYF.